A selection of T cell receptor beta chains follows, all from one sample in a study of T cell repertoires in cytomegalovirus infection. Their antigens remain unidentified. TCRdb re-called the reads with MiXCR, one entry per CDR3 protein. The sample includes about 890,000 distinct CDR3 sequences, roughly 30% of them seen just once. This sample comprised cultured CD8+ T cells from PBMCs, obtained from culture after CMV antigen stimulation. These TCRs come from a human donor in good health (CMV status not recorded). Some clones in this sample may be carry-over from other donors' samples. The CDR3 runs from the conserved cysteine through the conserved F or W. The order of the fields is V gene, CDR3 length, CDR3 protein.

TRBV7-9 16 CASSFPEGGRADTQYF
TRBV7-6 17 CASSRPWDRGNTGELFF
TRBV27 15 CASRRVKGLNTEAFF
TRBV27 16 CASRSLYRGHGETQYF
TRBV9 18 CASSVSRGPIPNTGELFF
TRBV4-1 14 CASSHGGITGELFF
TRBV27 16 CASSLSDRGNVREQYF
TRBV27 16 CASSALGPTYQETQYF
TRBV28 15 CASSPDRAGADEQFF
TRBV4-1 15 CASSHRDNLGQPQHF
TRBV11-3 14 CASSFEGIPGELFF
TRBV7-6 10 CASSPGQGFF
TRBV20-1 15 CSANPSGIRVNGYTF
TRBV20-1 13 CSVPGQLSYEQYF
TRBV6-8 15 CASSYSKGVKTEAFF
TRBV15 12 CATSVPQETQYF
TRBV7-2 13 CASSSSGNQPQHF
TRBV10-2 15 CASSESDNSRYEQYF
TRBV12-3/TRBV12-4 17 CASSHPYQGHSYNEQFF
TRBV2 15 CASRTLAGETDTQYF
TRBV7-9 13 CASRSQGSYEQYF
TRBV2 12 CASSITNQPQHF
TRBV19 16 CASKWTGVVKDYGYTF
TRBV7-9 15 CASSPPPRGANVLTF
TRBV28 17 CASSLFSFDRSTDTQYF
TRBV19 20 CASREGATVQNHLAKNIQYF
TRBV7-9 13 CASFEVGGNEQFF
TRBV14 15 CASSQRMMTNEKLFF
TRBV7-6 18 CASIPGGKGRRVETEAFF
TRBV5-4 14 CASSPFSGEETQYF
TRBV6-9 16 CAIRTSGGDFTDTQYF
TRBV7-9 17 CASTPNEGKGANEKLFF
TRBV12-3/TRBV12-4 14 CASSWDSAYTEAFF
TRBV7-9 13 CASSSGPVETQYF
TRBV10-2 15 CASSTVLGGMETQYF
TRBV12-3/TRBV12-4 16 CASSFEWRASQETQYF
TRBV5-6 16 CASSGYGTANTGELFF
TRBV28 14 CASSFSAATDTQYF
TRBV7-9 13 CASSSGTDYGYTF
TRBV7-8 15 CASSLGSGGPYEQYF
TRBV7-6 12 CASNRPAGELFF
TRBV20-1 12 CSATYRFTEAFF
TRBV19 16 CASSIAPMAVDQPQHF
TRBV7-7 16 CASSPLRIAGRDTQYF